Listed here are 31 T cell receptor beta chains from one sample, sequenced in a study of T cells in Graves' hyperthyroidism and ophthalmopathy. Regions amplified from RNA transcripts were the TCR beta CDR3 regions. Initially, a first-round RT-PCR of the TCR CDR3 employed the HTBI primer set. TCRdb reprocessed the multiplex PCR reads with MiXCR, giving one entry per CDR3 protein. The table has about 520,000 distinct CDR3 sequences, around 21% seen once; the top ten hold about 30%. What was sequenced was blood. The receptors were gathered from a man younger than 30 with Graves' hyperthyroidism.

This clonotype was counted ten times or more. The J gene is TRBJ2-7, the V gene TRBV12-3 or TRBV12-4, with D perhaps given as TRBD1 or TRBD2 (5 bases each). CDR3 length: 14 amino acids. The germline V and J ends were trimmed by 10 bases and 2 bases, with 18 bases remaining between them. This CDR3 reads CATSSRDLAYEQYF. As DNA, the CDR3 is TGTGCCACATCGTCCCGGGACCTAGCCTACGAGCAGTACTTC.

The gene calls are TRBV6-5 and TRBJ2-7; the match to TRBD1 covers 10 bases. Germline V lookup: CDR1 MNHEY, CDR2 SVGAGI. J lost 5 bases, V lost 0 bases, and 4 bases had no gene match. CDR3 size: 15 residues. CDR3 residues: CASSYSGGTGDEQYF. The CDR3 DNA sequence: TGTGCCAGCAGTTACTCTGGGGGGACAGGGGACGAGCAGTACTTC.

This clonotype came up a few times. The chain joins TRBV19 to TRBJ1-1; D uncertain. V was pared by 1 base and J by 4 bases, with 7 bases between. Germline V gene lookup returns CDR1 LNHDA and CDR2 SQIVND (reference sequence). The CDR3 is 13 residues long. The CDR3 DNA sequence: TGTGCCAGTAGTATAGTGCGGAGCACTGAAGCTTTCTTT. Protein: CASSIVRSTEAFF.

There are many counts of this clonotype. The chain has TRBV24-1 and TRBJ1-5, with a tentative D call TRBD1 (6 bases). Per germline, CDR1 KGHDR and CDR2 SFDVKD. The CDR3 runs 14 residues. Trimming removed 4 bases from V and 4 bases from J, with 10 bases in between. The CDR3 reads CATSEWTANQPQHF. In DNA, the CDR3 is TGTGCCACCAGTGAGTGGACAGCAAATCAGCCCCAGCATTTT.

This clonotype was observed at least ten times. This chain connects TRBV12-3 or TRBV12-4 to TRBJ2-2, with 10 positions matching TRBD2. This CDR3 region has 15 residues. V was pared by 4 bases and J by 3 bases, with 2 bases of the junction left unmatched. The CDR3 region is CASSSGTSDTGELFF. The CDR3 DNA is TGTGCCAGCAGTTCCGGGACTAGCGACACCGGGGAGCTGTTTTTT.

The chain has TRBV20-1 and TRBJ2-7; D is unclear. This CDR3 has 12 residues. The V gene's germline CDR1 is DFQATT and CDR2 SNEGSKA (reference sequence). V gave up 3 bases and J gave up 3 bases, with 9 bases separating them. The CDR3 reads CSASGSNYEQYF. For the CDR3, the DNA is TGCAGTGCTAGTGGAAGCAACTACGAGCAGTACTTC.

This clonotype was seen at least ten times. This chain links TRBV27 with TRBJ2-7; maybe TRBD1 (5 bases). Per the germline V gene, CDR1 is MNHEY and CDR2 is SMNVEV (reference sequence). Trimming stripped 4 bases from V and 2 bases from J, with 9 bases between. The CDR3 loop spans 13 amino acids. This CDR3 reads CASSSAGPYEQYF. As DNA, the CDR3 is TGTGCCAGCAGTTCGGCAGGGCCCTACGAGCAGTACTTC.

In this sample, this clonotype turned up a few times. V usage is TRBV20-1 and J usage is TRBJ2-1, with no clear D. CDR1 is DFQATT, CDR2 SNEGSKA, per germline (reference sequence). Trimming cost V 5 bases and J 9 bases, with 14 bases left between them. The CDR3 loop spans 12 amino acids. CDR3 sequence (DNA): TGCAGTGCTTCCCGGGTCACGGCTGAGCAGTTCTTC. Amino acids: CSASRVTAEQFF.

The V gene is TRBV7-6, the J gene TRBJ1-1; unclear D gene. Germline V gene sequence: CDR1 SGHVS, CDR2 FNYEAQ. CDR3 length equals 15 residues. V lost 2 bases and J 1 base, leaving 11 bases between the germline ends. CDR3 coding DNA: TGTGCCAGCAGCTTATTCCCCGACGGGAACACTGAAGCTTTCTTT. The encoded protein is CASSLFPDGNTEAFF.

Remarks on this clonotype: This may be a read error, as it is one base from a much larger clone. In this CDR3 the conserved last residue, phenylalanine or tryptophan, is missing, so a read error is likely. This chain uses TRBV5-1 with TRBJ2-7, with 8 bases identical to TRBD2. Trimming removed 1 base from V and 0 bases from J; junction bases left unmatched: 6. The CDR3 is 16 residues long. The germline gives CDR1 SGHRS, CDR2 YFSETQ. The CDR3: CASSLPLAGSSYEQYY. CDR3 in DNA: TGCGCCAGCAGCTTGCCCTTAGCGGGGAGCTCCTACGAGCAGTACTAC.

The rearrangement links TRBV20-1 to TRBJ2-7; D possibly uses TRBD1 or TRBD2 (5 bases each). V was pared by 6 bases and J by 3 bases, with 18 bases between. This CDR3 is built from 14 residues. Looked up from germline, CDR1 is DFQATT and CDR2 is SNEGSKA (reference sequence). In DNA form, the CDR3 reads TGCAGTGCCCGGGGCCACGATTTACTCTACGAGCAGTACTTC. Amino acids: CSARGHDLLYEQYF.

This clonotype was seen ten or more times. The CDR3 is CASSLVVTYEQYF. As DNA, the CDR3 is TGTGCCAGCAGTTTGGTGGTCACCTACGAGCAGTACTTC. The chain joins TRBV6-5 to TRBJ2-7, with D hard to call. The germline gives CDR1 MNHEY, CDR2 SVGAGI. Trimming cost V 4 bases and J 2 bases, with 9 bases left between them. The CDR3 extends over 13 amino acids.

This clonotype was detected ten times or more. V usage is TRBV19 and J usage is TRBJ1-1, with D maybe TRBD1 (6 bases). Trimming stripped 3 bases from V and 6 bases from J, with 14 bases between. The germline CDR1 and CDR2 sequences are LNHDA and SQIVND (reference sequence). This CDR3 has 14 residues. DNA for the CDR3: TGTGCCAGTAGTATCGGGGCCAGGGGCGCTGAAGCTTTCTTT. It translates to CASSIGARGAEAFF.

This clonotype was detected many times. The V call is TRBV28, the J call TRBJ1-2; D is uncertain. V lost 2 bases to trimming and J lost 0 bases, with 10 bases between them. Germline lookup yields CDR1 MDHEN and CDR2 SYDVKM. This CDR3 is built from 15 residues. The DNA of the CDR3 is TGTGCCAGCAGTTTAGAGGCGTTAGCTAACTATGGCTACACCTTC. As protein: CASSLEALANYGYTF.

The rearrangement joins TRBV12-3 or TRBV12-4 to TRBJ1-1; D is ambiguous. The CDR3 sequence is 14 residues long. The germline V and J ends were trimmed by 0 bases and 2 bases, with 7 bases remaining between them. The CDR3 DNA is TGTGCCAGCAGTTTAGCCTACTCTAACACTGAAGCTTTCTTT. Amino acid sequence: CASSLAYSNTEAFF.

On this clonotype: It may be a read error: a sequence one base away is much more abundant. The chain combines TRBV30 with TRBJ2-7; 7 bases fit TRBD1. There are 12 residues in the CDR3. Germline CDR1 GTSNPN, CDR2 SVGIG (reference sequence). J lost 5 bases, V lost 4 bases, and 5 bases had no gene match. The CDR3 here is CAWTDQGDEQYF. Here the CDR3 DNA reads TGTGCCTGGACAGATCAGGGGGACGAGCAGTACTTC.

This clonotype was seen a few times. This chain uses TRBV3-1 with TRBJ2-2, with D maybe TRBD1 (5 bases). V lost 2 bases, J lost 4 bases, and 8 bases lay in between. This CDR3 has 14 amino acids. Germline V gene lookup returns CDR1 LGHDT and CDR2 YNNKEL (reference sequence). The CDR3 DNA is TGTGCCAGCAGCCAACAAGGGGCCACCGGGGAGCTGTTTTTT. Translation: CASSQQGATGELFF.

The chain links TRBV19 to TRBJ1-1, with 9 bases lining up with TRBD1. Germline values: CDR1 LNHDA, CDR2 SQIVND (reference sequence). V was pared by 5 bases and J by 5 bases, with 9 bases of the junction left unmatched. CDR3 length: 15 amino acids. The CDR3 coding sequence is TGTGCCAGTAGTCCCCAGCACAGGGGGCGAACTGAAGCTTTCTTT. This encodes CASSPQHRGRTEAFF.

The J gene is TRBJ2-5, the V gene TRBV29-1; 7 nucleotides match TRBD1. Germline V lookup: CDR1 SQVTM, CDR2 ANQGSEA. The ends lost 6 bases at V and 5 bases at J; junction bases unmatched: 12. This CDR3 has 14 amino acids. The CDR3 coding sequence is TGCAGCGTCCTCGACAGGGCCAGGGGGGAGACCCAGTACTTC. This translates into CSVLDRARGETQYF.

In its sample, this clonotype was seen many times. This chain uses TRBV7-9 with TRBJ1-5, with D possibly matching TRBD1 (6 bases). Deletions cut 4 bases from V and 6 bases from J, with 10 bases between. CDR1 SEHNR and CDR2 FQNEAQ come from the germline V gene (reference sequence). This CDR3 has 13 residues. The CDR3 loop is CASSSLGGQPQHF. The CDR3 DNA reads TGTGCCAGCAGCTCCTTAGGGGGTCAGCCCCAGCATTTT.

This clonotype was detected a few times. Given a much more abundant clone one base away, this may be a read error. This rearrangement joins TRBV28 to TRBJ2-5; D not certain. Germline values: CDR1 MDHEN, CDR2 SYDVKM. The CDR3 covers 12 residues. The CDR3 region is CASSPSEETKYF. The CDR3 nucleotides read TGTGCCAGCAGTCCCTCGGAAGAGACCAAGTACTTC.

At least ten counts were recorded for this clonotype. The chain joins TRBV11-3 to TRBJ2-5; 8 bases agree with TRBD2. Per the germline V gene, CDR1 is SGHNT and CDR2 is YENEEA. V shed 8 bases and J 5 bases; nucleotides not matched to a gene: 7. The CDR3 contains 13 residues. This chain's CDR3 is CASGRRGGETQYF. In DNA form, the CDR3 reads TGTGCCAGCGGACGACGGGGGGGTGAGACCCAGTACTTC.

The chain employs TRBV6-1 and TRBJ2-5; 7 bases are a match to TRBD1. With 8 bases clipped from V and 5 bases from J, the junction kept 8 bases outside the gene matches. This CDR3 comprises 13 residues. Per the germline V gene, CDR1 is MNHNS and CDR2 is SASEGT. CDR3 coding DNA: TGTGCCAGCGGAGACAGGGCGATGGAGACCCAGTACTTC. Protein sequence: CASGDRAMETQYF.

The V gene is TRBV6-1, the J gene TRBJ1-5, with 11 bases aligning to TRBD1. CDR1 MNHNS and CDR2 SASEGT come from the germline V gene. The CDR3 runs to 15 residues. The V segment lost 5 bases and the J segment 6 bases; nucleotides outside the gene matches: 6. The CDR3 bases are TGTGCCAGCAGTAAAGGGACAGGGGGTGGTCAGCCCCAGCATTTT. Amino acids: CASSKGTGGGQPQHF.

This clonotype was seen repeatedly, ten times or more. The J gene is TRBJ1-5, the V gene TRBV24-1; TRBD1 is a possible D gene (5 bases). The CDR3 is made up of 15 amino acids. Trimming left V 5 bases short and J 1 base short, with 11 bases between. Germline CDR1 reads KGHDR; CDR2 reads SFDVKD. In DNA form, the CDR3 reads TGTGCCACCAGTGTACGTCGGGGGAGCAATCAGCCCCAGCATTTT. Translated, it gives CATSVRRGSNQPQHF.

The rearrangement joins TRBV9 to TRBJ1-2; D gene uncertain. Per germline, CDR1 SGDLS and CDR2 YYNGEE. Trimming removed 3 bases at V and 8 bases at J, with 8 bases between. The CDR3 runs to 11 residues. The CDR3 loop is CASSAQGGYTF. CDR3 nucleotides: TGTGCCAGCAGCGCCCAAGGGGGCTACACCTTC.

This clonotype was seen at least ten times. The J gene is TRBJ2-2, the V gene TRBV2; D gene unclear. CDR3 length: 12 residues. V lost 4 bases to trimming and J lost 4 bases, with 4 bases between them. CDR1 is SNHLY, CDR2 FYNNEI, per germline. The DNA for the CDR3 is TGTGCCAGCAGTGTTAGCACCGGGGAGCTGTTTTTT. As protein: CASSVSTGELFF.

This clonotype was seen a handful of times. The rearrangement joins TRBV11-2 to TRBJ2-7, with D uncertain. The CDR3 is 15 amino acids. V was cut by 1 base and J by 6 bases, with 16 bases left in between. The germline gives CDR1 SGHAT, CDR2 FQNNGV. The CDR3 DNA follows: TGTGCCAGCAGCTTAGGGGTTCCCCCGAGCCGCGAGCAGTACTTC. It encodes CASSLGVPPSREQYF.

As to this clonotype: A much bigger clone sits one base away, suggesting this may be a read error. The chain employs TRBV4-1 and TRBJ1-5, with a possible D match to TRBD1 (5 bases). The CDR3 consists of 15 residues. Germline V lookup: CDR1 MGHRA, CDR2 YSYEKL. The CDR3 spells CASSQGRTSNQPQRF. The CDR3 bases are TGCGCCAGCAGCCAAGGTAGGACAAGCAATCAGCCCCAGCGTTTT.

V gene TRBV2 combines with J gene TRBJ2-5; 7 bases align to TRBD1. Germline V lookup: CDR1 SNHLY, CDR2 FYNNEI. The length of the CDR3 is 14 residues. J gave up 2 bases and V 9 bases, and 9 bases lay outside the gene matches. The CDR3 nucleotides read TGTGCCAGGGCCCGGACAGGAAGACAAGAGACCCAGTACTTC. It encodes CARARTGRQETQYF.

The chain is built from TRBV2 and TRBJ2-5; the D gene is possibly TRBD1 (5 bases). Trimming stripped 1 base from V and 3 bases from J, with 12 bases between. Germline loops: CDR1 SNHLY, CDR2 FYNNEI. The CDR3 runs 15 residues. CDR3 nucleotides: TGTGCCAGCAGTGAAGGGTGGCAGGGTAAAGAGACCCAGTACTTC. It translates to CASSEGWQGKETQYF.